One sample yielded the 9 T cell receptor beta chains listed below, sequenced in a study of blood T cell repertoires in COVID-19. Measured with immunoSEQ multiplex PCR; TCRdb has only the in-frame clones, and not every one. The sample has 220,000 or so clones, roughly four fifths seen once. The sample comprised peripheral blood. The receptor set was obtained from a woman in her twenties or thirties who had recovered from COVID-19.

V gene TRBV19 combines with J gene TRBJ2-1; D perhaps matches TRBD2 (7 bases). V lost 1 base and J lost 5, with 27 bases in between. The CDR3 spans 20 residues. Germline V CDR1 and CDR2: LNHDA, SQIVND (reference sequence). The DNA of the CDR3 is TGTGCCAGTAGTATAGGCCCAACCATTAGCGGGTGGGGGCCCCACAATGAGCAGTTCTTC. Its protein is CASSIGPTISGWGPHNEQFF.

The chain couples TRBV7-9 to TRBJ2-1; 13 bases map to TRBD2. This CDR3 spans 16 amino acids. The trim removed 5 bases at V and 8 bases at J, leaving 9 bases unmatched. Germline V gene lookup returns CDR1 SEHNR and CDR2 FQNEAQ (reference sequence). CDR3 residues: CASSATSGRAVDEQFF. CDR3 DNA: TGTGCCAGCAGCGCAACTAGCGGGAGGGCCGTCGATGAGCAGTTCTTC.

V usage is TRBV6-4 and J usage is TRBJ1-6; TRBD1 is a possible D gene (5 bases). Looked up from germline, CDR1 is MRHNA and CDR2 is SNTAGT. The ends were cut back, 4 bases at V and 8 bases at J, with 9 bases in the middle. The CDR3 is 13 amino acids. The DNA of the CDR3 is TGTGCCAGCAGTGTCCAGGGCGATTCACCCCTCCACTTT. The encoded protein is CASSVQGDSPLHF.

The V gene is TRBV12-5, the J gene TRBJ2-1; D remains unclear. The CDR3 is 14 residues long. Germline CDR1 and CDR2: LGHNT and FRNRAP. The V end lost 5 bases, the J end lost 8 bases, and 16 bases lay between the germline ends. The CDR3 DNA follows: TGTGCTAGTGGTCCCCGAATAGCCGTAGATGAGCAGTTCTTC. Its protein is CASGPRIAVDEQFF.

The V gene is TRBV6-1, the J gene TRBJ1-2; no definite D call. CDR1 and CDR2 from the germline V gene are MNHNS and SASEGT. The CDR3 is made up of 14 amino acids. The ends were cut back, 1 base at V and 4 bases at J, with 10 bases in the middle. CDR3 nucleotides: TGTGCCAGCAGTGAAGGGTCAGATCTCTATGGCTACACCTTC. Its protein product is CASSEGSDLYGYTF.

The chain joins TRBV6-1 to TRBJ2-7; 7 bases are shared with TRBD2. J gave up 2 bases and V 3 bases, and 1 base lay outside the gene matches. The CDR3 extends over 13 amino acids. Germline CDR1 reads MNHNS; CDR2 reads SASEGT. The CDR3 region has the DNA TGTGCCAGCAGTGAGGGGGGGGCCTACGAGCAGTACTTC. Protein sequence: CASSEGGAYEQYF.

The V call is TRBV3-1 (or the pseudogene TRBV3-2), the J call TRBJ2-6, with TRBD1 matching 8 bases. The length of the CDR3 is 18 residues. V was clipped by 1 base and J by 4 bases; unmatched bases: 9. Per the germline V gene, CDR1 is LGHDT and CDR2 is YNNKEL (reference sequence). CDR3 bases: TGTGCCAGCAGCCAAGGGTGGGGGACAGGAGCCGGGGCCAACGTCCTGACTTTC. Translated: CASSQGWGTGAGANVLTF.

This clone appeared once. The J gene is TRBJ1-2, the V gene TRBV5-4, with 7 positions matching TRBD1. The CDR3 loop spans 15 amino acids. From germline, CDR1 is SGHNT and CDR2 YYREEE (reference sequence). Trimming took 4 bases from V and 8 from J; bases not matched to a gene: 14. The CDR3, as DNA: TGTGCCAGCAGCCCTCAAGTAGGACAGGCTCTCGGCTACACCTTC. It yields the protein CASSPQVGQALGYTF.

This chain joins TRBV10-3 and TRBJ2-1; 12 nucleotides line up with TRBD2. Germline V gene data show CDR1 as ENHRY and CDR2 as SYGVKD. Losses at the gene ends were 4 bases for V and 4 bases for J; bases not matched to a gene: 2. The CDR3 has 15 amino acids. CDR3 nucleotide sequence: TGTGCCATCAGTGTCCTAGCGGGAGGGTACAATGAGCAGTTCTTC. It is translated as CAISVLAGGYNEQFF.